This T cell receptor (beta chain) originates from a study of cytomegalovirus exposure and HLA in healthy donors. Findings and limits, study-wide: In a later analysis, compared with equally common non-associated chains, HLA-associated beta chains were more expanded.

Germline assignment: CDR1 LNHNV and CDR2 YYDKDF (reference sequence). The CDR3 is 13 amino acids. As to this clone: Its target is unknown.

PCR used 60 Vbeta primers and 13 Jbeta primers. Sequenced by immunoSEQ multiplex PCR; TCRdb stores in-frame clones only, minus some. The profile shows hundreds of thousands of clones, around nine tenths of them singletons. Sequencing was performed on PBMCs. The rearrangement links TRBV15 to TRBJ2-5; no firm D call. The J call is doubtful: the DNA matches TRBJ2-7 better. The clonotype originates from a young woman in good health and CMV-seronegative. In DNA, the CDR3 is TGTGCCACCAGCAGGGTTTTGAGCTACGAGCAGTACTTC. Encoded protein: CATSRVLSYEQYF.